This T cell receptor beta chain was profiled in a study of blood T cells in healthy people across ages. General study points: A roughly linear fall in TCR beta diversity per million T cells was seen with increasing age. Researchers report that TCR beta diversity correlated strongly with naive T cell percentage.

The use of a sample-barcoded 5' primer and a J-beta primer mix characterized a second PCR of roughly 7 to 12 cycles. TCRdb itself ran the 5' RACE reads through MiXCR, one entry per CDR3 protein. The table includes about 680,000 distinct CDR3 sequences, about 52% detected once. The ends were cut back, 0 bases at V and 8 bases at J, with 13 bases in the middle. Germline CDR1 LGHNA, CDR2 YNFKEQ. This CDR3 is built from 15 residues. A remark on this clonotype: Its target is unknown.

The sequencing input was blood. The gene calls are TRBV4-2 and TRBJ1-4; TRBD1 is a possible D gene (5 bases). The receptor was isolated from a woman in her sixties or seventies in good health. CDR3 amino acids: CASSQDGGDLEKLFF. CDR3 sequence (DNA): TGTGCCAGCAGCCAAGATGGAGGGGATCTCGAAAAACTGTTTTTT.